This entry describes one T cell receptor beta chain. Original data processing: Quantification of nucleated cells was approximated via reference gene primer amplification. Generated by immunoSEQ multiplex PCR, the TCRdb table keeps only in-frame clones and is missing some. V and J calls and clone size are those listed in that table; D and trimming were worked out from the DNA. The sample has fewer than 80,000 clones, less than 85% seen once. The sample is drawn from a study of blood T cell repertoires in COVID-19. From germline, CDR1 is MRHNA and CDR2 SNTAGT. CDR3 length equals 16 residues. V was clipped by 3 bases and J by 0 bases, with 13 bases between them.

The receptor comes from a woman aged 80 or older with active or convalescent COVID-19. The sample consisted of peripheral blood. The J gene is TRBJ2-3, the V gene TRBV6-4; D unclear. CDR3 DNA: TGTGCCAGCAGTGAAATGGGCTCGGCGAGCACAGATACGCAGTATTTT. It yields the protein CASSEMGSASTDTQYF.